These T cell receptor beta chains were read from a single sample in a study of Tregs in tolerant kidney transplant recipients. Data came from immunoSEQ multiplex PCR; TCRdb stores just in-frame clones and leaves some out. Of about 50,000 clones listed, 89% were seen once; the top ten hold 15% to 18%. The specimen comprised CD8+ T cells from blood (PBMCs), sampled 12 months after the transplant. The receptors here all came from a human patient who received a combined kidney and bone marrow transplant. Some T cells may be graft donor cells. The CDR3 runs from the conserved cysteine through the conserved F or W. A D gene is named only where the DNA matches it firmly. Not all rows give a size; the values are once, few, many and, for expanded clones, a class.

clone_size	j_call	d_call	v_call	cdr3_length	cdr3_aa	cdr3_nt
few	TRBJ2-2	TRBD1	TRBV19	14	CASSTGTGSRELFF	TGTGCCAGTAGCACCGGGACAGGGAGCCGGGAGCTGTTTTTT
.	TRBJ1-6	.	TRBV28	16	CASSFDATRYNSPLHF	TGTGCCAGCAGTTTCGACGCGACCAGGTATAATTCACCCCTCCACTTT
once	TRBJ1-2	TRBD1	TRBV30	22	CAWSVRGQGPIFIPSGTYGYTF	TGTGCCTGGAGTGTAAGGGGACAGGGCCCTATCTTCATACCATCCGGGACTTATGGCTACACCTTC
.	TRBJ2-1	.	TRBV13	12	CASSPQSFEQFF	TGTGCCAGCAGCCCACAGTCCTTTGAGCAGTTCTTC
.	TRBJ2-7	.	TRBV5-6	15	CASSLAVSSRYEQYF	TGTGCCAGCAGCTTGGCGGTGTCTAGCAGGTACGAGCAGTACTTC
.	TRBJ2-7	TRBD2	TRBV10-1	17	CASSDLVSSGRMYEQYF	TGCGCCAGCAGTGACCTTGTCTCCAGCGGGAGAATGTACGAGCAGTACTTC
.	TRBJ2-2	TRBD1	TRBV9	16	CASSTWGQGRTGELFF	TGTGCCAGCAGCACCTGGGGACAGGGTAGGACCGGGGAGCTGTTTTTT
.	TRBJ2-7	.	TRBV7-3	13	CASSLVVGREQYF	TGTGCCAGCAGCTTAGTTGTGGGGCGCGAGCAGTACTTC
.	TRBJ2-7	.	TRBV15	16	CATSRDRIGEDAEQYF	TGTGCCACCAGCAGAGATCGTATAGGGGAAGATGCAGAGCAGTACTTC
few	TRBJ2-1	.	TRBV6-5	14	CASSNRDTYNEQFF	TGTGCCAGCTCTAACAGGGACACTTACAATGAGCAGTTCTTC
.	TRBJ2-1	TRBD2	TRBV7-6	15	CASSLFAGANNEQFF	TGTGCCAGCAGCTTATTTGCGGGAGCAAACAATGAGCAGTTCTTC
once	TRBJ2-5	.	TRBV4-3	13	CASSQDPEETQYF	TGCGCCAGCAGCCAAGATCCAGAAGAGACCCAGTACTTC
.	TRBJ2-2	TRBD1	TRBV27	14	CASSQGTGIGELFF	TGTGCCAGCAGTCAAGGGACAGGGATCGGGGAGCTGTTTTTT
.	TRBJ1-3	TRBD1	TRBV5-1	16	CASSLVSQGNGNTIYF	TGCGCCAGCAGCTTGGTATCACAGGGGAATGGAAACACCATATATTTT
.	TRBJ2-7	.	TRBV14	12	CASSQVTYEQYF	TGTGCCAGCAGCCAAGTTACCTACGAGCAGTACTTC
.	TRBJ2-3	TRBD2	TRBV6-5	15	CASRVLAGGTDTQYF	TGTGCCAGCAGGGTACTAGCGGGGGGCACAGATACGCAGTATTTT
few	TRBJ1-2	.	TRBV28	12	CASSPGLKGYTF	TGTGCCAGCAGTCCAGGGCTTAAAGGCTACACCTTC
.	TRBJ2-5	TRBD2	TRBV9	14	CASSGGGSVETRYF	TGTGCCAGCAGCGGCGGGGGGTCCGTGGAGACCCGGTACTTC
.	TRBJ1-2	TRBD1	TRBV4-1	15	CASSSRDREIYGYTF	TGCGCCAGCAGCAGCCGGGACAGGGAAATCTATGGCTACACCTTC
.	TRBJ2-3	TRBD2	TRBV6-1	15	CASSEPGGIADTQYF	TGTGCCAGCAGTGAACCCGGGGGGATCGCAGATACGCAGTATTTT
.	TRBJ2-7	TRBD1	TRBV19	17	CASSTGGGQGFFYEQYF	TGTGCCAGTAGTACAGGGGGGGGACAGGGATTTTTCTACGAGCAGTACTTC
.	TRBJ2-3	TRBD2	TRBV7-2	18	CASSLEWGTGLAADTQYF	TGTGCCAGCAGCTTAGAATGGGGAACGGGACTAGCGGCAGATACGCAGTATTTT
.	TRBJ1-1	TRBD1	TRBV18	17	CASSPFGARGLNTEAFF	TGTGCCAGCTCACCGTTTGGGGCCAGGGGGTTGAACACTGAAGCTTTCTTT
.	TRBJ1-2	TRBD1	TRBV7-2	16	CASSSVLNPGGDGYTF	TGTGCCAGCAGCTCCGTTCTTAACCCAGGGGGCGACGGCTACACCTTC
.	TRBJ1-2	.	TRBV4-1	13	CASSSGTNYGYTF	TGCGCCAGCAGCTCGGGAACTAACTATGGCTACACCTTC
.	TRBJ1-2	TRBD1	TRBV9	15	CASSVTDRGPYGYTF	TGTGCCAGCAGCGTCACTGACAGGGGCCCTTATGGCTACACCTTC
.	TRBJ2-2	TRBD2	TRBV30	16	CAWGGLLAGGSGELFF	TGTGCCTGGGGGGGATTACTAGCGGGAGGAAGCGGGGAGCTGTTTTTT
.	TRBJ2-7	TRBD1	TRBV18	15	CASSPRDRGGYEQYF	TGTGCCAGCTCACCCCGGGACAGGGGTGGCTACGAGCAGTACTTC
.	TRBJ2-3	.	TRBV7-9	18	CASSLVGGARKMADTQYF	TGTGCCAGCAGCTTAGTGGGTGGGGCCCGAAAAATGGCAGATACGCAGTATTTT
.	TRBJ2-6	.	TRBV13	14	CASSQNSGANVLTF	TGTGCCAGCAGCCAAAACTCTGGGGCCAACGTCCTGACTTTC
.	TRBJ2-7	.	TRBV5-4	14	CASSLDSIPYEQYF	TGTGCCAGCAGCCTAGACAGTATCCCCTACGAGCAGTACTTC
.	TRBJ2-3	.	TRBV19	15	CASSNGGSSTDTQYF	TGTGCCAGTAGTAACGGGGGATCTAGCACAGATACGCAGTATTTT
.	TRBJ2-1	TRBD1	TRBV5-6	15	CASSSDRESYNEQFF	TGTGCCAGCAGCTCCGACAGGGAATCCTACAATGAGCAGTTCTTC
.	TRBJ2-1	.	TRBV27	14	CASSFVTGINEQFF	TGTGCCAGCAGTTTCGTAACAGGAATCAATGAGCAGTTCTTC
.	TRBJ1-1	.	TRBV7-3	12	CASSSFNTEAFF	TGTGCCAGCAGCTCTTTCAACACTGAAGCTTTCTTT
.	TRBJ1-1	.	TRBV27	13	CASSFMGGSEAFF	TGTGCCAGCAGTTTCATGGGGGGGTCGGAAGCTTTCTTT
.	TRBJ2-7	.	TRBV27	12	CASSEQGYEQYF	TGTGCCAGCAGTGAACAGGGCTACGAGCAGTACTTC
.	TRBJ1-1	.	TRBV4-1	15	CASSQEGAENSKAFF	TGCGCCAGCAGCCAAGAGGGCGCAGAGAATTCTAAAGCTTTCTTT
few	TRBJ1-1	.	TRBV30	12	CAWGRVGPEAFF	TGTGCCTGGGGGCGAGTGGGGCCTGAAGCTTTCTTT
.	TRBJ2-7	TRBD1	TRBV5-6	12	CASSRDRDQQYF	TGTGCCAGCAGCCGGGACAGGGACCAGCAGTACTTC
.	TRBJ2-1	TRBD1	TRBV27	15	CASSLSGQGNNEQFF	TGTGCCAGCAGTTTATCGGGACAGGGTAACAATGAGCAGTTCTTC